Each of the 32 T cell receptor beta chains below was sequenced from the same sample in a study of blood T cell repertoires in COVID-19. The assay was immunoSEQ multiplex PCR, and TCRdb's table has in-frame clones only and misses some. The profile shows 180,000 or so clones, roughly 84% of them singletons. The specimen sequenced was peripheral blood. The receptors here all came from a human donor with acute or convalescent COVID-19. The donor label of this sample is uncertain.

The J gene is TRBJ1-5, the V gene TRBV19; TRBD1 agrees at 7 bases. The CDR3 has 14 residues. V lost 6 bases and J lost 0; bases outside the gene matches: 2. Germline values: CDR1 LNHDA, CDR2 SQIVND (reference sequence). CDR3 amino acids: CASSGTASNQPQHF. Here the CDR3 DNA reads TGTGCCAGTAGCGGGACAGCTAGCAATCAGCCCCAGCATTTT.

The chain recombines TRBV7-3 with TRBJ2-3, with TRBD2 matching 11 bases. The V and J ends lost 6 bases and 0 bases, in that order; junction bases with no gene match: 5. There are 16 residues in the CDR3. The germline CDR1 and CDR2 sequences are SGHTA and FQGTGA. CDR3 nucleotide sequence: TGTGCCAGCAGTCCGCTAGCGGGGGGTAGCACAGATACGCAGTATTTT. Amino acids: CASSPLAGGSTDTQYF. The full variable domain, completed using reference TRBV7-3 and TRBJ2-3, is GAGVSQTPSNKVTEKGKYVELRCDPISGHTALYWYRQSLGQGPEFLIYFQGTGAADDSGLPNDRFFAVRPEGSVSTLKIQRTERGDSAVYLCASSPLAGGSTDTQYFGPGTRLTVL.

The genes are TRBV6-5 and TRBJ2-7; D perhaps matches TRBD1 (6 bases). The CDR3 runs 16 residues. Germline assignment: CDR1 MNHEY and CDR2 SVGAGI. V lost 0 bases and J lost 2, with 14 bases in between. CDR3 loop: CASSYSIGGAPYEQYF. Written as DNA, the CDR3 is TGTGCCAGCAGTTACTCGATTGGGGGCGCCCCCTACGAGCAGTACTTC.

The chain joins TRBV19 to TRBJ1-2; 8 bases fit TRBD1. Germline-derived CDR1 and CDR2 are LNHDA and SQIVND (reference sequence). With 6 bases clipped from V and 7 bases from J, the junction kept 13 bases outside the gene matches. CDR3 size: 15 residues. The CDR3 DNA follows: TGTGCCAGTAGAGGACAGGGCGAAAGAGGGGGTGGCTACACCTTC. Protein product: CASRGQGERGGGYTF.

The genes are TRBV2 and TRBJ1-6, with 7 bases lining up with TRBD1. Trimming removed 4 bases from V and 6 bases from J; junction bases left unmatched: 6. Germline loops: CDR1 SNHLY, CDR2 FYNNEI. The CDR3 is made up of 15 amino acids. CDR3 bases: TGTGCCAGCAGTGGGCCGGGACAGCTTAATTCACCCCTCCACTTT. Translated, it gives CASSGPGQLNSPLHF.

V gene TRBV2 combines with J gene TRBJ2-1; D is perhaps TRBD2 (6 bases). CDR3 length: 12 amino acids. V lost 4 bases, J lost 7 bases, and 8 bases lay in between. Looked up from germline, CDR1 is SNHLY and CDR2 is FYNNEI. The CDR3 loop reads CASSVAGNEQFF. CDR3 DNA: TGTGCCAGCAGTGTCGCGGGGAATGAGCAGTTCTTC.

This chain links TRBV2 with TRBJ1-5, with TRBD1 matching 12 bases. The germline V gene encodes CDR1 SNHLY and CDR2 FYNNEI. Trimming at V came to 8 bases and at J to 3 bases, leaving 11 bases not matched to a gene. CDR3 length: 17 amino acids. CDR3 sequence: CASGGTGGHLPNQPQHF. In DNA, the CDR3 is TGTGCCAGCGGAGGGACAGGGGGCCACCTGCCCAATCAGCCCCAGCATTTT.

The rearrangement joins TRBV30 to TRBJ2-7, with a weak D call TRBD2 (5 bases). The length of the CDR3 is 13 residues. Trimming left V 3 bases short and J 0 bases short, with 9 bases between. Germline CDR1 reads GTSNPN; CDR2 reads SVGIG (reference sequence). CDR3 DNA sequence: TGTGCCTGGAGCGGGGAGATCTCCTACGAGCAGTACTTC. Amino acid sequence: CAWSGEISYEQYF.

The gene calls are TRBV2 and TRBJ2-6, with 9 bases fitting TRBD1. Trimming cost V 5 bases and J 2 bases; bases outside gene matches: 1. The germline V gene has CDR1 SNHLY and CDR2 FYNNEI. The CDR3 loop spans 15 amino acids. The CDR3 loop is CASSTGGPGANVLTF. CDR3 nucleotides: TGTGCCAGCAGTACAGGGGGCCCTGGGGCCAACGTCCTGACTTTC. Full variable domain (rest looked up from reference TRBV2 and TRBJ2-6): EPEVTQTPSHQVTQMGQEVILRCVPISNHLYFYWYRQILGQKVEFLVSFYNNEISEKSEIFDDQFSVERPDGSNFTLKIRSTKLEDSAMYFCASSTGGPGANVLTFGAGSRLTVL.

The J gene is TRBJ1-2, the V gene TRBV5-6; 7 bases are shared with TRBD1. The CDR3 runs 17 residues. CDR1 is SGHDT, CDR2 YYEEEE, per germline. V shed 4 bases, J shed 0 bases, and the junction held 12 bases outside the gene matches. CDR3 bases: TGTGCCAGCAGCCTACAGGGGAAGGGAAGAACTAACTATGGCTACACCTTC. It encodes CASSLQGKGRTNYGYTF.

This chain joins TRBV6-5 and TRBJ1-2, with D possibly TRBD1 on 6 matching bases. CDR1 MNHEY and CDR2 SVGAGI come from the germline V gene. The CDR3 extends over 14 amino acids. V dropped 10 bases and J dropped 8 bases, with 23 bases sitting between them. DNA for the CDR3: TGTGCCACCCAGCAGGGGAATTACTATGGAGGCTACACCTTC. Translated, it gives CATQQGNYYGGYTF.

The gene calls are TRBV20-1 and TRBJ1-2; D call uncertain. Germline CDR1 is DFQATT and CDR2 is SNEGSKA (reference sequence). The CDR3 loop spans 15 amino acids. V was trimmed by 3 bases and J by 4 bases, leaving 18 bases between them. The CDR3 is CSASSPGRRAYGYTF. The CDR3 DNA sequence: TGCAGTGCTAGTTCCCCGGGGAGAAGGGCCTATGGCTACACCTTC.

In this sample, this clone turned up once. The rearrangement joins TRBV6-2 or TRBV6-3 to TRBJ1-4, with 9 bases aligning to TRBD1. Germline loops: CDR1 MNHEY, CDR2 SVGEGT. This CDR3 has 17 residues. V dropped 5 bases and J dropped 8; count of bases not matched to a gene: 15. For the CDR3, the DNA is TGTGCCAGCAGTCCCCGCTACCGGGACAGGGTAGGAGAAAAACTGTTTTTT. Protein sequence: CASSPRYRDRVGEKLFF.

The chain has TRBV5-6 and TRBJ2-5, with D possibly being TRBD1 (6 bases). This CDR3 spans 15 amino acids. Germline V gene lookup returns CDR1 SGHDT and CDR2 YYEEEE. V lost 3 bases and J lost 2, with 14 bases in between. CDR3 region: CASSSPGTRQETQYF. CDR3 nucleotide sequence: TGTGCCAGCAGCTCACCCGGGACAAGACAAGAGACCCAGTACTTC.

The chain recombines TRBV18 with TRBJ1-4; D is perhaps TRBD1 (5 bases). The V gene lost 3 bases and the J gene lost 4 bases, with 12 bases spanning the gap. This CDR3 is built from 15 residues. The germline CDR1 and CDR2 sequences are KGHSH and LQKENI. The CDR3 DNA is TGTGCCAGCTCACCTCCGGAGGGGAATAATGAAAAACTGTTTTTT. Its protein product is CASSPPEGNNEKLFF. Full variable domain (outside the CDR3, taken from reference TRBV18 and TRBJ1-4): NAGVMQNPRHLVRRRGQEARLRCSPMKGHSHVYWYRQLPEEGLKFMVYLQKENIIDESGMPKERFSAEFPKEGPSILRIQQVVRGDSAAYFCASSPPEGNNEKLFFGSGTQLSVL.

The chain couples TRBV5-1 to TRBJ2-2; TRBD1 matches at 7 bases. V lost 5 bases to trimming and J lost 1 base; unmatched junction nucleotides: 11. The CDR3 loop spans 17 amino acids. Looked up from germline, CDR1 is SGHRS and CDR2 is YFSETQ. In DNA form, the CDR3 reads TGCGCCAGCAGACCGGCTTACAGGGGTCAGAACACCGGGGAGCTGTTTTTT. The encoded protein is CASRPAYRGQNTGELFF.

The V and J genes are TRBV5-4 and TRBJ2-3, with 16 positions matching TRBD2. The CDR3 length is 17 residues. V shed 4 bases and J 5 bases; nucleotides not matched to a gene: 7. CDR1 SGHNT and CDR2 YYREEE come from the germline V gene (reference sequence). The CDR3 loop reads CASSKGLAGGTGDTQYF. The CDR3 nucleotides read TGTGCCAGCAGCAAGGGACTAGCGGGGGGGACGGGAGATACGCAGTATTTT.

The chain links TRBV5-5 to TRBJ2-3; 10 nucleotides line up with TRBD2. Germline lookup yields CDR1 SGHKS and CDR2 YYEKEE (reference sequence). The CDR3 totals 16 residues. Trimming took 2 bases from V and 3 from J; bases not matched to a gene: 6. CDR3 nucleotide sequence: TGTGCCAGCAGCTTAGCGGGGGGGCGACGGACAGATACGCAGTATTTT. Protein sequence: CASSLAGGRRTDTQYF.

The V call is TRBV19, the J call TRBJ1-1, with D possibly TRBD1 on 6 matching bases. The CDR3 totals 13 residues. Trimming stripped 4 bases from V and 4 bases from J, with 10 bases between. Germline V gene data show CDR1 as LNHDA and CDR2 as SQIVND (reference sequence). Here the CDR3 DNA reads TGTGCCAGTAGTACGGGGGGGCCCACTGAAGCTTTCTTT. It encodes CASSTGGPTEAFF.

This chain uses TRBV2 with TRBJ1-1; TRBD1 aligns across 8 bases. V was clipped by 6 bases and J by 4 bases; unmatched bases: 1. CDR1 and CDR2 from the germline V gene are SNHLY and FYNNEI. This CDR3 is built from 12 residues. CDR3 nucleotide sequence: TGTGCCAGCAGGCAGGGGGCCACTGAAGCTTTCTTT. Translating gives CASRQGATEAFF.

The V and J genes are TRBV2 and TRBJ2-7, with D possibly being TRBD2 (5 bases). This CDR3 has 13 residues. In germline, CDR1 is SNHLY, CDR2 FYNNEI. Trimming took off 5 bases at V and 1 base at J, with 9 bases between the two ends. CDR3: CASSPDSSYEQYF. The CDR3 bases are TGTGCCAGCAGTCCGGACTCTTCCTACGAGCAGTACTTC.

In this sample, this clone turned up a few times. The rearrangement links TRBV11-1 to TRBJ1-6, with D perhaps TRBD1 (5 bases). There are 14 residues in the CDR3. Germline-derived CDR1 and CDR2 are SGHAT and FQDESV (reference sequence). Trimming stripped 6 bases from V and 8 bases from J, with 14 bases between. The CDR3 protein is CASRLSGRDSPLHF. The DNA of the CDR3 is TGTGCCAGCAGATTGTCAGGGAGGGATTCACCCCTCCACTTT.

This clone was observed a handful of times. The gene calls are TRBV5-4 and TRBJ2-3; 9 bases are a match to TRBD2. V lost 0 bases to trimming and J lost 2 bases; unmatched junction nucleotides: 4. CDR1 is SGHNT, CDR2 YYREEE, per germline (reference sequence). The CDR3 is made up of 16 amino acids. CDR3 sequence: CASSLAASGVTDTQYF. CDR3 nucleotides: TGTGCCAGCAGCTTGGCGGCTAGCGGGGTCACAGATACGCAGTATTTT.

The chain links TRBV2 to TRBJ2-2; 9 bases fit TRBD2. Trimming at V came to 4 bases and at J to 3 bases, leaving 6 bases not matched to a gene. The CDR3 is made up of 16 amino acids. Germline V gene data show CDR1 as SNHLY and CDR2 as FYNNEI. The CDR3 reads CASSATSGSYTGELFF. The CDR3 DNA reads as TGTGCCAGCAGTGCAACTAGCGGGTCCTACACCGGGGAGCTGTTTTTT.

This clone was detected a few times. This chain's CDR3 is CASSDVGGRSLSYTF. The CDR3 DNA is TGTGCCAGCAGTGATGTGGGGGGGCGAAGTTTAAGCTACACCTTC. The rearrangement uses TRBV6-1 and TRBJ1-2; a possible D gene is TRBD1 (6 bases). V was clipped by 3 bases and J by 9 bases, with 20 bases between them. CDR1 and CDR2 (germline): MNHNS, SASEGT. The CDR3 loop spans 15 amino acids.

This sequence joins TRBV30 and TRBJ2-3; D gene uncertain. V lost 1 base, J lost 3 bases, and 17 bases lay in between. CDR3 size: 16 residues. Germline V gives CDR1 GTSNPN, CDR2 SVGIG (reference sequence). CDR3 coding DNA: TGTGCCTGGAGTGGCGGCTTTGGGTTGGAGACAGATACGCAGTATTTT. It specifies CAWSGGFGLETDTQYF.

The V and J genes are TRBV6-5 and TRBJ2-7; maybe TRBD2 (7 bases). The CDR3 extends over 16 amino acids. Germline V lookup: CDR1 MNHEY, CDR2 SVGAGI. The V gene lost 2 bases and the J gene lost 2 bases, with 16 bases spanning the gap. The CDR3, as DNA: TGTGCCAGCAGTTACAGGGGAGGGACAACCCCCTACGAGCAGTACTTC. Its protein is CASSYRGGTTPYEQYF.

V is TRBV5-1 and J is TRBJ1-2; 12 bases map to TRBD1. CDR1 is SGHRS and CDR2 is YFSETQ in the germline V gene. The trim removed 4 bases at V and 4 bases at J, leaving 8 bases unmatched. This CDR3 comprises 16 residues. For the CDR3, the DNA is TGCGCCAGCAGCGCGGGACAGGGGGCAACAGTCTATGGCTACACCTTC. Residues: CASSAGQGATVYGYTF.

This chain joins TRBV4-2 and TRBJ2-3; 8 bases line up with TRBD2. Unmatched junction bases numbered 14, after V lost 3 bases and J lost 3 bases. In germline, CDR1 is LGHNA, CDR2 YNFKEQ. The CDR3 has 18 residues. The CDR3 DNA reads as TGTGCCAGCAGCCAGCAAGAAACGGCGGGAGGAGAAACAGATACGCAGTATTTT. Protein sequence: CASSQQETAGGETDTQYF.

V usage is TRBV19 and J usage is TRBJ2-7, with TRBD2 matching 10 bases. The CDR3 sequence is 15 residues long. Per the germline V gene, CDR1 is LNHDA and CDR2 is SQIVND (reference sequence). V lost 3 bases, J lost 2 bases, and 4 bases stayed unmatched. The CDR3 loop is CASSIRLAGAYEQYF. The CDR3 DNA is TGTGCCAGTAGTATTAGGCTAGCGGGGGCCTACGAGCAGTACTTC.

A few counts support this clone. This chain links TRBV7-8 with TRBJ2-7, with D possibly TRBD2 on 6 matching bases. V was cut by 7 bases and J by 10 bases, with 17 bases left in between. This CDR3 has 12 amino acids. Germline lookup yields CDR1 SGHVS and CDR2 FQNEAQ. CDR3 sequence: CASTLLGGTQYF. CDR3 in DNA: TGTGCCAGCACCCTCCTGGGTGGGACTCAGTACTTC.

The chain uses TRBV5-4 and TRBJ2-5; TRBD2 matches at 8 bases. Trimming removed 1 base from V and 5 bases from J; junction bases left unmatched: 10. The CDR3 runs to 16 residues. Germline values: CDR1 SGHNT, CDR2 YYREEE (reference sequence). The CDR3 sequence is CASSLRSGVQGETQYF. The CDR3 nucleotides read TGTGCCAGCAGCTTGCGTAGCGGGGTGCAGGGGGAGACCCAGTACTTC.